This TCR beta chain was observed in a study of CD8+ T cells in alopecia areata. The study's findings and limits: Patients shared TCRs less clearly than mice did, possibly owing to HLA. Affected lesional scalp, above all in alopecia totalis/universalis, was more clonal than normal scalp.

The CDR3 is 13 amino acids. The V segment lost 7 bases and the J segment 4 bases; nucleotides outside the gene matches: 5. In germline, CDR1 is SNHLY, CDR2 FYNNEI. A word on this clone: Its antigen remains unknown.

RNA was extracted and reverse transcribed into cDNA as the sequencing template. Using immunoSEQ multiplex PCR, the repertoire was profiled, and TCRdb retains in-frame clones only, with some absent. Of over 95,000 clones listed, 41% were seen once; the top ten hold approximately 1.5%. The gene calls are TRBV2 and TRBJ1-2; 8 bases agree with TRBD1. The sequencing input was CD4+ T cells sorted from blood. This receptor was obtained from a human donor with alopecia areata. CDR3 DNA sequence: TGTGCCAGCAAGAGGGGACAGGCCTATGGCTACACCTTC. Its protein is CASKRGQAYGYTF.